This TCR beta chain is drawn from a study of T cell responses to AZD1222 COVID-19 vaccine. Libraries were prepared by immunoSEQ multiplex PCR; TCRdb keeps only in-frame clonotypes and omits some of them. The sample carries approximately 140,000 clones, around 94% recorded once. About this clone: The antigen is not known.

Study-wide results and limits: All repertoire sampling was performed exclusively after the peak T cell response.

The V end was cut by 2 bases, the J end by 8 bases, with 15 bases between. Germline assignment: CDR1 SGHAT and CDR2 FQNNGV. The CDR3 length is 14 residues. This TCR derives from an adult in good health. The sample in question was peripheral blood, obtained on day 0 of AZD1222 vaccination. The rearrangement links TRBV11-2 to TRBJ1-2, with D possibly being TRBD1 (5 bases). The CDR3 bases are TGTGCCAGCAGCTTAAGCCAGGGAAGAGGAGGCTACACCTTC. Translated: CASSLSQGRGGYTF.